These T cell receptor beta chains were read from a single sample in a study of T cell changes during pregnancy in multiple sclerosis. Only in-frame clones appear in the TCRdb table, and some are missing; sequencing was by immunoSEQ multiplex PCR. Here the sample spans roughly 35,000 clones, 85% to 90% being singletons. The source material was CD8+ T cells from peripheral blood mononuclear cells, sampled after pregnancy. Receptors originate from a female donor with multiple sclerosis, enrolled in a pregnancy study. Both conserved end residues are part of each CDR3. The D gene is left open where the match is weak. Rows may omit the clone size; those that give it use once, few, many or a size class.

length	J	D	size	V	CDR3	DNA
16	TRBJ2-1	.	.	TRBV5-6	CASSLGPGATYNEQFF	TGTGCCAGCAGCTTGGGACCAGGGGCCACCTACAATGAGCAGTTCTTC
17	TRBJ2-1	.	.	TRBV9	CASSSRDWGSSYNEQFF	TGTGCCAGCAGCTCCCGGGACTGGGGAAGCTCCTACAATGAGCAGTTCTTC
15	TRBJ2-1	TRBD2	.	TRBV4-1	CASSQVAGGQGEQFF	TGCGCCAGCAGCCAAGTAGCGGGGGGGCAAGGTGAGCAGTTCTTC
14	TRBJ2-4	.	.	TRBV4-3	CASSQERGGVIQYF	TGCGCCAGCAGCCAAGAGAGGGGGGGCGTCATTCAGTACTTC
13	TRBJ1-3	.	.	TRBV30	CAWTRASGNTIYF	TGTGCCTGGACGCGGGCATCTGGAAACACCATATATTTT
13	TRBJ2-3	.	.	TRBV9	CASSDTSIDTQYF	TGTGCCAGCAGCGACACTAGCATAGATACGCAGTATTTT
15	TRBJ2-7	.	.	TRBV11-3	CASSSPGQGFYEQYF	TGTGCCAGCAGCTCCCCGGGGCAGGGGTTCTACGAGCAGTACTTC
14	TRBJ1-2	TRBD1	.	TRBV15	CATSRGTGVYGYTF	TGTGCCACCAGCAGAGGGACAGGGGTCTATGGCTACACCTTC
13	TRBJ2-7	TRBD1	once	TRBV11-2	CASSLPTGLEQYF	TGTGCCAGCAGCCTTCCGACAGGGCTCGAGCAGTACTTC
16	TRBJ2-3	TRBD2	.	TRBV4-3	CASSHLRTSGTDTQYF	TGCGCCAGCAGCCACTTAAGGACTAGCGGGACAGATACGCAGTATTTT
14	TRBJ2-1	.	.	TRBV4-3	CASSLRGTGDEQFF	TGCGCCAGCAGCCTTCGGGGAACCGGGGATGAGCAGTTCTTC
15	TRBJ1-1	TRBD1	.	TRBV7-2	CASSSRQGTSTEAFF	TGTGCCAGCAGCTCCCGACAGGGGACTTCCACTGAAGCTTTCTTT
16	TRBJ2-1	.	.	TRBV5-6	CASSLGVGSSYNEQFF	TGTGCCAGCAGCTTGGGGGTGGGCTCATCCTACAATGAGCAGTTCTTC
19	TRBJ1-5	.	.	TRBV5-3	CARSFVRDPTLYSNQPQHF	TGTGCCAGAAGCTTTGTGCGGGACCCAACCCTATATAGCAATCAGCCCCAGCATTTT
17	TRBJ1-6	TRBD1	few	TRBV27	CASSLPPSQGGNSPLHF	TGTGCCAGCAGTTTACCCCCCAGCCAGGGGGGTAATTCACCCCTCCACTTT
18	TRBJ2-7	.	once	TRBV9	CASSSTADSGTPAGEQYF	TGTGCCAGCAGCTCAACGGCGGACAGCGGCACCCCGGCTGGCGAGCAGTACTTC
19	TRBJ1-3	TRBD1	few	TRBV7-6	CASSLESGTGGNSGNTIYF	TGTGCCAGCAGCTTAGAATCTGGTACAGGGGGTAACTCTGGAAACACCATATATTTT
16	TRBJ1-2	TRBD1	.	TRBV11-2	CASSLGYRDRGDGYTF	TGTGCCAGCAGCTTAGGGTACCGGGACAGGGGTGATGGCTACACCTTC
15	TRBJ1-2	.	.	TRBV9	CASSPGRTSVAGYTF	TGTGCCAGCAGCCCCGGTCGGACAAGCGTCGCAGGCTACACCTTC
16	TRBJ2-6	.	.	TRBV5-6	CASSLGPGSGANVLTF	TGTGCCAGCAGCTTGGGCCCCGGGTCTGGGGCCAACGTCCTGACTTTC
13	TRBJ2-1	.	.	TRBV5-4	CASSLRGVNEQFF	TGTGCCAGCAGCCTCAGGGGAGTCAATGAGCAGTTCTTC
18	TRBJ2-5	TRBD2	.	TRBV7-8	CASSLAAGLAGEEETQYF	TGTGCCAGCAGCTTAGCGGCGGGACTAGCGGGGGAGGAGGAGACCCAGTACTTC